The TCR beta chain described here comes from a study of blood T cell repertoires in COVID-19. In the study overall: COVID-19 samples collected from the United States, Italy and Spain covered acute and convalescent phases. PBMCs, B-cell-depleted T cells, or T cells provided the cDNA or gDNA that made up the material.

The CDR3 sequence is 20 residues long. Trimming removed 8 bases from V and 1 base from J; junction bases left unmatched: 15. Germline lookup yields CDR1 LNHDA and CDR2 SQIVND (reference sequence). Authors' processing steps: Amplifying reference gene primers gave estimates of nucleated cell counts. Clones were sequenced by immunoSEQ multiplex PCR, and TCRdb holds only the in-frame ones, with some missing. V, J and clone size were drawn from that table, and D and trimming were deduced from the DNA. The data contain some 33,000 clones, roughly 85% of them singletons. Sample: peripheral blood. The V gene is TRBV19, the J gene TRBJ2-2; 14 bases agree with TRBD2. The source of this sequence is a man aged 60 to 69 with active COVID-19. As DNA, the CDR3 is TGTGCCAGTCGAACCAGACTAGCGGGAGGGCCATTAGGGAACACCGGGGAGCTGTTTTTT. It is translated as CASRTRLAGGPLGNTGELFF. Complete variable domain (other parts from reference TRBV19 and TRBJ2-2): DGGITQSPKYLFRKEGQNVTLSCEQNLNHDAMYWYRQDPGQGLRLIYYSQIVNDFQKGDIAEGYSVSREKKESFPLTVTSAQKNPTAFYLCASRTRLAGGPLGNTGELFFGEGSRLTVL.